This T cell receptor beta chain was recorded in a study of blood T cell repertoires in COVID-19. As for the study in general: COVID-19 samples from acute and convalescent phases originated in the United States, Italy and Spain. The cDNA or gDNA used as material had been derived from T cells, B-cell-depleted T cells, or PBMCs.

Original methodology: It was from reference gene primer amplification that nucleated cell counts were estimated. The table came from immunoSEQ multiplex PCR; TCRdb's copy has only in-frame clones and leaves some out. V and J calls plus clone size are reproduced from that table; the DNA served to infer D and trimming. This sample has about 81,000 clones, with 84% found just once. This clone was seen only once. Germline CDR1 is SGHTS and CDR2 is YDEGEE. V was clipped by 3 bases and J by 11 bases, with 8 bases between them. The CDR3 runs 10 residues. The sequence was collected from a human donor in a cohort sampled during active COVID-19. The V and J genes are TRBV5-8 and TRBJ1-1; D is uncertain. The specimen sequenced was peripheral blood. The CDR3 nucleotides read TGTGCCAGCAGCTACTCGCGCGCTTTCTTT. Translating gives CASSYSRAFF.